The present T cell receptor beta chain was sequenced within a study of blood T cell repertoires in COVID-19. V was clipped by 1 base and J by 4 bases; unmatched bases: 4. The CDR3 is made up of 15 amino acids. CDR1 is SEHNR, CDR2 FQNEAQ, per germline (reference sequence). Measured with immunoSEQ multiplex PCR; TCRdb has only the in-frame clones, and not every one. The sample lists over 200,000 clones; around 80% were seen once. The specimen sequenced was peripheral blood. The source is a human donor in a cohort sampled during active COVID-19. The chain employs TRBV7-9 and TRBJ2-3; 8 bases map to TRBD2. CDR3 DNA sequence: TGTGCCAGCAGCTTAGTAGCGGGAACAGCAGATACGCAGTATTTT. Translating gives CASSLVAGTADTQYF.